This TCR beta chain was sequenced for a study of T cells in pancreatic ductal adenocarcinoma. Findings and limits, study-wide: Results skew toward the minority of patients with early-stage disease. Enrichment of CD45RO+ effector over naive T cells in tumors may bias clonality. Mean clonality was about 0.12 in tumors and about 0.079 in blood, not significantly different.

The selected patients with pancreatic ductal adenocarcinoma had surgery but no neoadjuvant therapy. Only one count was recorded for this clone. No antigen is known for it. Data came from immunoSEQ multiplex PCR; TCRdb stores just in-frame clones and leaves some out. The table has 8,500 to 9,500 clones, 60% to 80% seen once. The germline V gene has CDR1 MNHEY and CDR2 SVGAGI. Trimming stripped 6 bases from V and 6 bases from J, with 14 bases between. The CDR3 totals 14 residues. This TCR came from a human donor with pancreatic ductal adenocarcinoma. V and J are TRBV6-5 and TRBJ2-2, with D maybe TRBD1 (6 bases). The sequenced sample was pancreatic tumor tissue. The CDR3 sequence: CASRQRGKAGELFF. CDR3 bases: TGTGCCAGCAGACAGAGGGGGAAGGCCGGGGAGCTGTTTTTT.